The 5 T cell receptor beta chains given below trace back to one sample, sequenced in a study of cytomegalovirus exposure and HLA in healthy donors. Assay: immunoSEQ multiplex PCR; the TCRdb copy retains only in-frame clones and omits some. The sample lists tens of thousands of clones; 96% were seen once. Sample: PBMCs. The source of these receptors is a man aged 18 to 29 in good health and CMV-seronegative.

The chain's CDR3 is CASSQGQGLYEQYF. The CDR3 DNA reads as TGTGCCAGCAGTCAAGGACAGGGCCTCTACGAGCAGTACTTC. V usage is TRBV6-1 and J usage is TRBJ2-7, with 8 positions matching TRBD1. The CDR3 consists of 14 residues. Germline V lookup: CDR1 MNHNS, CDR2 SASEGT. Germline trimming cut 5 bases from V and 3 bases from J; bases unmatched to any gene: 6.

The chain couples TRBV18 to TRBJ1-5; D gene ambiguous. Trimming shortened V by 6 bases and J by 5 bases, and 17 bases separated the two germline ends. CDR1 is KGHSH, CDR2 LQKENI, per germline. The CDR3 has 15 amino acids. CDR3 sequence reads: CASSGREGSDQPQHF. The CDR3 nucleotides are TGTGCCAGCTCCGGGCGGGAGGGAAGTGATCAGCCCCAGCATTTT.

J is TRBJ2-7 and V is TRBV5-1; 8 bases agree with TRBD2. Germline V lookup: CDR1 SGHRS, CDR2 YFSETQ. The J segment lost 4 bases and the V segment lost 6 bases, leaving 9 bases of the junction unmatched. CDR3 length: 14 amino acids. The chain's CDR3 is CASKKLADQYEQYF. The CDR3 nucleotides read TGCGCCAGCAAAAAACTAGCGGACCAATACGAGCAGTACTTC. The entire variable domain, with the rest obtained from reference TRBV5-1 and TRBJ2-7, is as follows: KAGVTQTPRYLIKTRGQQVTLSCSPISGHRSVSWYQQTPGQGLQFLFEYFSETQRNKGNFPGRFSGRQFSNSRSEMNVSTLELGDSALYLCASKKLADQYEQYFGPGTRLTVT.

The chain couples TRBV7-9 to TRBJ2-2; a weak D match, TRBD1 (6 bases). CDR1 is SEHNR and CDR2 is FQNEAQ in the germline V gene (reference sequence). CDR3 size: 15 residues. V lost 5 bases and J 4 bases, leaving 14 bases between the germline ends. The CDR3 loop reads CASSVNRETTGELFF. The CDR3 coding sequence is TGTGCCAGCAGCGTTAACAGGGAAACCACCGGGGAGCTGTTTTTT.

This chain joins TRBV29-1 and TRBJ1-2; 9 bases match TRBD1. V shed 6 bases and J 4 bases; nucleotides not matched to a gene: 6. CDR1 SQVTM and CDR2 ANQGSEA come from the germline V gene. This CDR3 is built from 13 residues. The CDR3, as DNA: TGCAGCGTAAGAAAGGGACAGGGCTATGGCTACACCTTC. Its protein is CSVRKGQGYGYTF.